This T cell receptor (beta chain) stems from a study of vaccination and CD4 T cells after COVID-19. As for the study in general: Convalescent individuals numbered four females and six males, two being Hispanic. SARS-CoV-2, HCoV-NL63, HCoV-OC43 and HCoV-229E supplied the overlapping spike peptides used to stimulate cells. Each control culture was treated with a CEFX pool, an HIV-1 Nef pool, or no peptide.

Researchers used the Oncomine TCR Beta short-read assay to sequence DNA from cultured CD4+ T cells. TCRdb used MiXCR to reprocess the PCR reads, holding one entry per CDR3 protein. This sample yields more than 20,000 distinct CDR3 sequences, of which around 42% are seen a single time; roughly a tenth belongs to the top ten. As to time point: late sampling 161 to 241 days after vaccination in a few convalescent patients. Treatment noted: roughly nine-day PBMC culture with coronavirus spike peptide pools or control peptides (ViraFEST assay). Following expansion of antigen-specific T cells with peptide pools, ViraFEST then sequenced TCRs. This clonotype came up a few times. The antigen remains undetermined. The CDR3 consists of 12 residues. Germline assignment: CDR1 DFQATT and CDR2 SNEGSKA (reference sequence). Trimming took off 5 bases at V and 5 bases at J, with 12 bases between the two ends.

V and J are TRBV20-1 and TRBJ2-5; D is unresolved. The receptor was isolated from a human donor who had recovered from COVID-19. This material consisted of CD4+ T cells from blood, cultured in vitro, taken about 7 months after SARS-CoV-2 vaccination. CDR3 nucleotide sequence: TGCAGTGCTCTTTGGGCCGCGGAGACCCAGTACTTC. Its protein is CSALWAAETQYF.